The text below deals with one T cell receptor beta chain. As handled by the study authors: How many nucleated cells were present was estimated from reference gene primer amplification. Repertoires were generated with immunoSEQ multiplex PCR, while TCRdb's copy carries only in-frame clones and drops some. Clone size and the V and J calls come from that table; the DNA yielded D and trimming. The repertoire holds 200,000 to 250,000 clones, with roughly 85% as singletons. These data originate in a study of blood T cell repertoires in COVID-19. In the study overall: Sites in the United States, Italy and Spain provided acute and convalescent COVID-19 samples.

Sequencing was performed on peripheral blood. This clonotype was obtained from a man in his forties or fifties with acute or convalescent COVID-19.

CDR3 nucleotide sequence: TGCGCCAGCAGCCAGATACCTCAGGTTCAAGCTGAAGCTTTCTTT. Its translation: CASSQIPQVQAEAFF. This rearrangement joins TRBV4-1 to TRBJ1-1; no reliable D call. The V and J ends lost 3 bases and 6 bases respectively, with 17 bases between them. This CDR3 region has 15 residues. The V gene's germline CDR1 is MGHRA and CDR2 YSYEKL.